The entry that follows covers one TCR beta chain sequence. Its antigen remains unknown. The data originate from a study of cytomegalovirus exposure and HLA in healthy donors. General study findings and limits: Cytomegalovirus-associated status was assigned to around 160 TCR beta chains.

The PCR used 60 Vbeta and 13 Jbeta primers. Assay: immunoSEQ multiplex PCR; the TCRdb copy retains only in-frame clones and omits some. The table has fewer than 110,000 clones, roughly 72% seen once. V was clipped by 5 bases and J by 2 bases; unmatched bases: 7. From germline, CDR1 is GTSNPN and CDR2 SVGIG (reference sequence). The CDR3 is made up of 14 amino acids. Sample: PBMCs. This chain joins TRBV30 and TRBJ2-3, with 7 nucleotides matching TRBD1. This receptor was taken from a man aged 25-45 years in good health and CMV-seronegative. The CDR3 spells CAWRQGSTTDTQYF. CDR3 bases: TGTGCCTGGCGACAGGGATCAACCACAGATACGCAGTATTTT.